Sequencing of this T cell receptor beta chain was carried out in a study of prognosis after radiotherapy for stage I lung cancer. Across the whole study: Distant metastases were recorded in a few patients after radiotherapy, at a median of about 7 months, and no significant progression was recorded in roughly 16. Findings and limits, study-wide: Patients with and without metastases reportedly differed in TRBV and TRBJ gene usage frequencies.

With two-round multiplex PCR, TCR beta CDR3 sequences were amplified from genomic DNA. Amplification during the initial PCR round employed primers specific to each TRBV and TRBJ gene. In the second PCR round, amplification relied on universal primers. A single record per CDR3 protein comes from TCRdb applying MiXCR to the multiplex PCR reads. The table has over 10,000 distinct CDR3 sequences, around 50% seen once. Per the germline V gene, CDR1 is SGHTA and CDR2 is FQGNSA. Losses at the gene ends were 2 bases for V and 4 bases for J; bases not matched to a gene: 5. The CDR3 has 15 amino acids. This clonotype is labeled as medium-sized. Its specificity is not known.

The clonotype was recovered from a donor aged 50 or older with non-small cell lung cancer. The chain employs TRBV7-2 and TRBJ1-2, with TRBD1 identical over 9 bases. Sequencing was performed on PBMCs, taken before or after stereotactic body radiation therapy (not recorded which). The CDR3 coding sequence is TGTGCCAGCAGCTTACTTCCGGGACAGGGCTATGGCTACACCTTC. Amino acid sequence: CASSLLPGQGYGYTF.